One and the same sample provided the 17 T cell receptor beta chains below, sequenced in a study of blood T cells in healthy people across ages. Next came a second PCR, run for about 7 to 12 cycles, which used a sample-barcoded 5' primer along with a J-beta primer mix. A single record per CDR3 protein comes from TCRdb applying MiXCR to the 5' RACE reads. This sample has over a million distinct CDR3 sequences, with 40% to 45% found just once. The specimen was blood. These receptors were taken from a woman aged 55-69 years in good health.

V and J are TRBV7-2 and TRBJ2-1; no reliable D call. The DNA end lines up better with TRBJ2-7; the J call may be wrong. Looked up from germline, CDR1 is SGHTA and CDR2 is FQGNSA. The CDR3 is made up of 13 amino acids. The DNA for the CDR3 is TGTGCCAGCAGCTTAAACGCTTACAATGAGCAGTACTTC. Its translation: CASSLNAYNEQYF.

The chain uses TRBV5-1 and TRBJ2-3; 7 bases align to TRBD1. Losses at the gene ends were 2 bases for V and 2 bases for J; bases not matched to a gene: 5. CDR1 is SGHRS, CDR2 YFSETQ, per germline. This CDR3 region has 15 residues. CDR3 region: CASSLEGATTDTQYF. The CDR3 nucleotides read TGCGCCAGCAGCTTAGAGGGGGCAACCACAGATACGCAGTATTTT.

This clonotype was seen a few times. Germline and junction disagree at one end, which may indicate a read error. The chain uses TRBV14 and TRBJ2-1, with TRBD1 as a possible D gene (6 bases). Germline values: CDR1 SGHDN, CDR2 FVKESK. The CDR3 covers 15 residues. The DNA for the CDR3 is TGCGCCAGCAGCCGGCGACAGGACTCCTACAATGAGCAGTTCTTC. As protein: CASSRRQDSYNEQFF.

CDR3 amino acids: CASSESFPGQYF. DNA of the CDR3: TGTGCCAGCAGTGAATCCTTTCCCGGGCAGTACTTC. The chain combines TRBV25-1 with TRBJ2-5; D not resolved. Germline V gives CDR1 MGHDK, CDR2 SYGVNS. Trimming stripped 1 base from V and 11 bases from J, with 11 bases between. The CDR3 consists of 12 residues.

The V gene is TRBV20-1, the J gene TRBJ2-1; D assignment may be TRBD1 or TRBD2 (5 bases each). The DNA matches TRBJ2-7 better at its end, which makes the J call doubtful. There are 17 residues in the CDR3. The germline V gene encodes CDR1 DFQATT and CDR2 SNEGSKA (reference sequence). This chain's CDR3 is CSALPPVGTLLPNEQYF. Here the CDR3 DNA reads TGCAGTGCACTCCCTCCGGTGGGGACCCTACTTCCCAATGAGCAGTACTTC.

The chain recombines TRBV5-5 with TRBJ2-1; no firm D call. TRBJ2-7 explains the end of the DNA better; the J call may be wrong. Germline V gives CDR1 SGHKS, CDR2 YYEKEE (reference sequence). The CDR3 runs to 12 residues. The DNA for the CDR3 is TGTGCCAGCATAACAGAGACCTACGAGCAGTACTTC. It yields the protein CASITETYEQYF.

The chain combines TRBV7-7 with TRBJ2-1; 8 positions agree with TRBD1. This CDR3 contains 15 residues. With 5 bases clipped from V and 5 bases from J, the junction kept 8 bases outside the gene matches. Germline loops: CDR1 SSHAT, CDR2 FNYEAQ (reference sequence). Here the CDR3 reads CASSQDRVKNNEQFF. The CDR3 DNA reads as TGTGCCAGCAGCCAGGACAGGGTGAAAAACAATGAGCAGTTCTTC.

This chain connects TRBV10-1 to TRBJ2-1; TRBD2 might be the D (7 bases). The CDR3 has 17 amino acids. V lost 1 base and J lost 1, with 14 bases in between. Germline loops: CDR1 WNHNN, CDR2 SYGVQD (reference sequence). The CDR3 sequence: CASSEFAGGASYNEQFF. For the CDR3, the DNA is TGCGCCAGCAGTGAGTTCGCTGGGGGGGCTTCCTACAATGAGCAGTTCTTC.

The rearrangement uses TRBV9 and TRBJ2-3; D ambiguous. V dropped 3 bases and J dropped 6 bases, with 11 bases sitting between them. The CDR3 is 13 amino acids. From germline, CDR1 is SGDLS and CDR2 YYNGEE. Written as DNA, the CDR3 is TGTGCCAGCAGCGGACCTCAGGCGGATACGCAGTATTTT. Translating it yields CASSGPQADTQYF.

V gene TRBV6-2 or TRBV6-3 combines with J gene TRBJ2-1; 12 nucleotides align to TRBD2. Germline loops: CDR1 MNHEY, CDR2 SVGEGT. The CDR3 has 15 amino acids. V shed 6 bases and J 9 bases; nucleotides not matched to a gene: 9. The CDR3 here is CASSRLAGVSGEQFF. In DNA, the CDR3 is TGTGCCAGCAGCCGACTAGCGGGAGTCTCGGGTGAGCAGTTCTTC.

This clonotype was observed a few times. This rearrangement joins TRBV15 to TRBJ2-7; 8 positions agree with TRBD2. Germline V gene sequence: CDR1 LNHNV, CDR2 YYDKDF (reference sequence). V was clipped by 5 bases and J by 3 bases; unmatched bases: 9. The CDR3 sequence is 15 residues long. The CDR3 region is CATSVERESNYEQYF. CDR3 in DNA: TGTGCCACCAGCGTGGAGCGGGAGAGCAACTACGAGCAGTACTTC.

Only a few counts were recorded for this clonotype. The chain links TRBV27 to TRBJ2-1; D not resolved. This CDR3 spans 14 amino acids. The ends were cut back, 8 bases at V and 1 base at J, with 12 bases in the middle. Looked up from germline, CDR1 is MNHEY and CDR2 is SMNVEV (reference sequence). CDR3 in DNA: TGTGCCAGCCGTCTCGGGTATTCCTACAATGAGCAGTTCTTC. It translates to CASRLGYSYNEQFF.

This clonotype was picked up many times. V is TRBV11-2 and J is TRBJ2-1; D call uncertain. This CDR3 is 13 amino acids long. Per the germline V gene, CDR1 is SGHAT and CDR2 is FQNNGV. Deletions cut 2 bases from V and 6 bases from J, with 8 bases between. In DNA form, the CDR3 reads TGTGCCAGCAGCTTAAATCTTCCCAATGAGCAGTTCTTC. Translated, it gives CASSLNLPNEQFF. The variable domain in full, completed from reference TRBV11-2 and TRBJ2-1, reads EAGVAQSPRYKIIEKRQSVAFWCNPISGHATLYWYQQILGQGPKLLIQFQNNGVVDDSQLPKDRFSAERLKGVDSTLKIQPAKLEDSAVYLCASSLNLPNEQFFGPGTRLTVL.

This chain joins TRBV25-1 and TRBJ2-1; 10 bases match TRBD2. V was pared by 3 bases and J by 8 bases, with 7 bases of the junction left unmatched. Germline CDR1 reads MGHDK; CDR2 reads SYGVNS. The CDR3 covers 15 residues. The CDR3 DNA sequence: TGTGCCAGCAGTGAGGGGACTAGCGCCTTCCATGAGCAGTTCTTC. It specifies CASSEGTSAFHEQFF.

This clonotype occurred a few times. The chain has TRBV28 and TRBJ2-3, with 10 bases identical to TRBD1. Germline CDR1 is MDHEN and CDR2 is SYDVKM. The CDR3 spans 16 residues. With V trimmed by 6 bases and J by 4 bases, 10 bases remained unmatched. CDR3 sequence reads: CASRRQGALFADTQYF. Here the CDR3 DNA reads TGTGCCAGCAGGAGACAGGGGGCTCTATTCGCAGATACGCAGTATTTT. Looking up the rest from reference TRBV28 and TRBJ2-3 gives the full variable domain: DVKVTQSSRYLVKRTGEKVFLECVQDMDHENMFWYRQDPGLGLRLIYFSYDVKMKEKGDIPEGYSVSREKKERFSLILESASTNQTSMYLCASRRQGALFADTQYFGPGTRLTVL.

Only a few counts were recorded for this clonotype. DNA of the CDR3: TGTGCCAGCAGCTTGGGAGGGACGAGCTCTGAAGCTTTCTTT. It encodes CASSLGGTSSEAFF. This chain links TRBV7-2 with TRBJ1-1; a possible D gene is TRBD1 (5 bases). The CDR3 totals 14 residues. The germline gives CDR1 SGHTA, CDR2 FQGNSA. Trimming left V 3 bases short and J 6 bases short, with 14 bases between.

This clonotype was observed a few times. The CDR3 loop reads CSVRKPSPNTGELFF. The CDR3 nucleotides are TGCAGCGTCAGGAAGCCCAGCCCAAACACCGGGGAGCTGTTTTTT. V is TRBV29-1 and J is TRBJ2-2; no clear D gene. Trimming left V 6 bases short and J 2 bases short, with 16 bases between. Germline V gene sequence: CDR1 SQVTM, CDR2 ANQGSEA. The CDR3 has 15 amino acids.